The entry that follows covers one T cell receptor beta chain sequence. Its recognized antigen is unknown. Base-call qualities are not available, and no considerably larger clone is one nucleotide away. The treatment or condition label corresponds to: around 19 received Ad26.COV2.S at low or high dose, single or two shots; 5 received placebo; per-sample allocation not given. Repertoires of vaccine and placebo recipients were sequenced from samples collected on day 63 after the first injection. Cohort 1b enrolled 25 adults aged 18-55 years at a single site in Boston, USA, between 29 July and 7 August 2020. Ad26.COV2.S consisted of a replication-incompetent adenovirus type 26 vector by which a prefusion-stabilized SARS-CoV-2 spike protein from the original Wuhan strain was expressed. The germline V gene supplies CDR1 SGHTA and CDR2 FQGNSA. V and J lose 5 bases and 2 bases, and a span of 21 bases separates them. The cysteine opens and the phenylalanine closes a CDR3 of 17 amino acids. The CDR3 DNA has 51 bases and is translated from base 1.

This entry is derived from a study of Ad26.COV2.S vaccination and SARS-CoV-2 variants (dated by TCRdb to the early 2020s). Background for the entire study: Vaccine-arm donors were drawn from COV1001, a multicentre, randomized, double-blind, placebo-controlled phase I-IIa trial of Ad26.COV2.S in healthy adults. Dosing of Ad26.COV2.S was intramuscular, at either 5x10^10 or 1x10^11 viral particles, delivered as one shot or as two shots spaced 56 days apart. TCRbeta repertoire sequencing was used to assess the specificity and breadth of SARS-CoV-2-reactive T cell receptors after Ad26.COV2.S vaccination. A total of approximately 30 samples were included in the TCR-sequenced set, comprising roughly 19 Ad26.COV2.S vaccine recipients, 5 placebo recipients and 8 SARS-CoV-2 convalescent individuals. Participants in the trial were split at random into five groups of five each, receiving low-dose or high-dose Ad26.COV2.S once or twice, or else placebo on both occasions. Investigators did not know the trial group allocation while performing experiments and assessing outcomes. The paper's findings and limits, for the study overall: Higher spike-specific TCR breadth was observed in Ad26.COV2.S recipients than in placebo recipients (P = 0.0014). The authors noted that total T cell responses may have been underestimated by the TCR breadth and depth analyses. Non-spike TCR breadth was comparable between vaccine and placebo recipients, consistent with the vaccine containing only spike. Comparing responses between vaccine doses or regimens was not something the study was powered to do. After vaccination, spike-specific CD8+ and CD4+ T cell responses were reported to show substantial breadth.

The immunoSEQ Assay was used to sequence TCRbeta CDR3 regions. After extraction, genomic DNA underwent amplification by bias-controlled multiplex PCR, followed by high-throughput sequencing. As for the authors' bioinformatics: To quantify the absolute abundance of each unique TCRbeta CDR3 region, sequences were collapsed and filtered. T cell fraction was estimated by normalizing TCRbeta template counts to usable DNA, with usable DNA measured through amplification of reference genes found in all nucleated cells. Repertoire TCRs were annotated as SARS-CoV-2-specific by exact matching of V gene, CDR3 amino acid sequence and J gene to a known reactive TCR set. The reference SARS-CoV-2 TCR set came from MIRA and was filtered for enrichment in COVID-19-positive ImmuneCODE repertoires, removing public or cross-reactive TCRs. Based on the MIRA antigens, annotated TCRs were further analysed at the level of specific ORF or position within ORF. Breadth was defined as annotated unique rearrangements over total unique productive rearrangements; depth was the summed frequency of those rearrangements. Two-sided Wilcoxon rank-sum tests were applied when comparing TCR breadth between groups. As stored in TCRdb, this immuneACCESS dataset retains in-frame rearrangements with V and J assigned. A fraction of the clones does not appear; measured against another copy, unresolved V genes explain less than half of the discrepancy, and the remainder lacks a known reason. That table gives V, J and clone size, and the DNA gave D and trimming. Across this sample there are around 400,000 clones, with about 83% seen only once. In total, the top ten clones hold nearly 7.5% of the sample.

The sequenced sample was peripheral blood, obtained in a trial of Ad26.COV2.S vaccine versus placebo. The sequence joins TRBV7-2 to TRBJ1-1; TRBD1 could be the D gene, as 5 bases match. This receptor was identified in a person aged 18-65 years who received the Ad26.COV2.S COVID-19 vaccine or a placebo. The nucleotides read TGTGCCAGCAGCCCTCAGGGTATTCGGGGGTACAACACTGAAGCTTTCTTT. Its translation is CASSPQGIRGYNTEAFF.